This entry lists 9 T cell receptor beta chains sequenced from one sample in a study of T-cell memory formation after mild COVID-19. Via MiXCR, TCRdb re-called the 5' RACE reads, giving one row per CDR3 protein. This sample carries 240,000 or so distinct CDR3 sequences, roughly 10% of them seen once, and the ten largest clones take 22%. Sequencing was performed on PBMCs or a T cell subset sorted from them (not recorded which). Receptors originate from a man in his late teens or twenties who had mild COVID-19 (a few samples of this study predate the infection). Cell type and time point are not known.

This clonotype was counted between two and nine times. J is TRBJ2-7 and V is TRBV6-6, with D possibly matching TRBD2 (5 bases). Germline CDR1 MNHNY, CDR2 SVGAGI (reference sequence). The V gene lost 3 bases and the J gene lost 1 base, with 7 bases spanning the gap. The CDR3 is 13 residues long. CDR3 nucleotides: TGTGCCAGCAGTTATGAGGGTTCCTACGAGCAGTACGTC. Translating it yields CASSYEGSYEQYV.

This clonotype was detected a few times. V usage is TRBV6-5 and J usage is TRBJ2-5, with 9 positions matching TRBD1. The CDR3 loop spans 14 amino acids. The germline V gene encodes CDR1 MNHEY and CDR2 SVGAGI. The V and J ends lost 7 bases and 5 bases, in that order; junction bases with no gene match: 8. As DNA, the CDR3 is TGTGCCAGCACTTCTGGGGGGACAGGGGAGACCCAGTACTTC. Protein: CASTSGGTGETQYF.

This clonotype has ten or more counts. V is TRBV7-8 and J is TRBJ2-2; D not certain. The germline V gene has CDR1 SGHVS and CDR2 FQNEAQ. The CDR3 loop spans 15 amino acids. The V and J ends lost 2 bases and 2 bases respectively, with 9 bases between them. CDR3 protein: CASSLLGLNTGELFF. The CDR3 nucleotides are TGTGCCAGCAGCTTACTGGGCTTAAACACCGGGGAGCTGTTTTTT.

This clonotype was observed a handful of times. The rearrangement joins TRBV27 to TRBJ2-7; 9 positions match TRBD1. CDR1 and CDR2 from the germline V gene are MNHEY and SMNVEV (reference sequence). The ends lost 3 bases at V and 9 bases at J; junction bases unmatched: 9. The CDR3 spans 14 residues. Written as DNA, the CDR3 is TGTGCCAGCAGTTTCACCGGGACAGGGATAAGGCAGTACTTC. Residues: CASSFTGTGIRQYF.

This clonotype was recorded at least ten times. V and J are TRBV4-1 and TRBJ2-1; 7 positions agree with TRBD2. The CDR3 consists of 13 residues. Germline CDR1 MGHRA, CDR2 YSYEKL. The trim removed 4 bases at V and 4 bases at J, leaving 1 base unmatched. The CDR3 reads CASSRRGYNEQFF. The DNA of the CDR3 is TGCGCCAGCAGCCGGCGGGGGTACAATGAGCAGTTCTTC.

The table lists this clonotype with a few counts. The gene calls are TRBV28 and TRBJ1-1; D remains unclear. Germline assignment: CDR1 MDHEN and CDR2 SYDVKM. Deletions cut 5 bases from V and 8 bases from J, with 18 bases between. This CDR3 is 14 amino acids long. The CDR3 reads CASSPITAGVEAFF. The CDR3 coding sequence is TGTGCCAGCAGTCCTATAACCGCCGGGGTCGAAGCTTTCTTT. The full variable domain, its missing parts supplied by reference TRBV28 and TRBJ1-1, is DVKVTQSSRYLVKRTGEKVFLECVQDMDHENMFWYRQDPGLGLRLIYFSYDVKMKEKGDIPEGYSVSREKKERFSLILESASTNQTSMYLCASSPITAGVEAFFGQGTRLTVV.

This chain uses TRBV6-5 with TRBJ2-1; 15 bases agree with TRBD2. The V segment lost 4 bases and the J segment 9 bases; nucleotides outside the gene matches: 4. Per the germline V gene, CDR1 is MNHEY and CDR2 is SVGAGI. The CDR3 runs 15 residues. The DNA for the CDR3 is TGTGCCAGCAGTTGGACTAGCGGGGGGGCGTTTGAGCAGTTCTTC. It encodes CASSWTSGGAFEQFF.

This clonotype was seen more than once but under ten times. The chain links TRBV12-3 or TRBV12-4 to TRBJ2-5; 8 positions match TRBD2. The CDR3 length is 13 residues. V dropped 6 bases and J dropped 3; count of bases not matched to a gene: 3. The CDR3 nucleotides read TGTGCCAGCAGCTCGACTAGCGAAGAGACCCAGTACTTC. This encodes CASSSTSEETQYF.

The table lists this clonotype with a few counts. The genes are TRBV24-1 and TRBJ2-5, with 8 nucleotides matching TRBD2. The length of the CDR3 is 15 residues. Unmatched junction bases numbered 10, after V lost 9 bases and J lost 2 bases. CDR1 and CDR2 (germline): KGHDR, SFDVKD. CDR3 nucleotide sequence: TGTGCCACCCCAAGAGGAGGGACTAGTCAAGAGACCCAGTACTTC. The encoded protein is CATPRGGTSQETQYF.